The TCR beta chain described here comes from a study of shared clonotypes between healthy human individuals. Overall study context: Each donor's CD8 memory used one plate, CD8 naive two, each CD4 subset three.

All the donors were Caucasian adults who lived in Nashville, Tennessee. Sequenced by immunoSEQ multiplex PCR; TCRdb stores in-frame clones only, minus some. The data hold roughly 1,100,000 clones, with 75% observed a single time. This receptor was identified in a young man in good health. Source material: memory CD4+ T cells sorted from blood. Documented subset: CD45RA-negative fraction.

For the CDR3, the DNA is TGTGCCAGTGGACCCCTAAATGAGCAGTTCTTC. Translated, it gives CASGPLNEQFF. V is TRBV19 and J is TRBJ2-1, with D unclear. Trimming took 8 bases from V and 7 from J, leaving 9 bases between them. The CDR3 is 11 residues long. Germline CDR1 is LNHDA and CDR2 is SQIVND (reference sequence).